These 2 T cell receptor beta chains were sequenced from one sample in a study of cytomegalovirus exposure and HLA in healthy donors. 60 Vbeta and 13 Jbeta primers were used in PCR. The protocol was immunoSEQ multiplex PCR, while the TCRdb copy is restricted to in-frame clones and leaves out a portion. The sample shows a few hundred thousand clones, approximately 83% of them seen only once. The specimen sequenced was PBMCs. Receptors were obtained from a woman aged 45-59 years in good health and CMV-seropositive.

The rearrangement uses TRBV5-1 and TRBJ1-2; 8 bases are a match to TRBD1. Trimming took 2 bases from V and 8 from J; bases not matched to a gene: 11. Germline CDR1 is SGHRS and CDR2 is YFSETQ. This CDR3 spans 15 amino acids. CDR3 protein: CASSFATDRAAGYTF. CDR3 DNA sequence: TGCGCCAGCAGCTTTGCTACGGACAGGGCGGCGGGCTACACCTTC.

The rearrangement links TRBV5-1 to TRBJ1-2, with 8 bases that match TRBD1. The CDR3 has 16 amino acids. V lost 1 base and J lost 4; bases outside the gene matches: 9. Germline loops: CDR1 SGHRS, CDR2 YFSETQ. CDR3 nucleotide sequence: TGCGCCAGCAGCTTGATTGGCAGGGGGCAGGGCTATGGCTACACCTTC. Its protein product is CASSLIGRGQGYGYTF.